This T cell receptor (beta chain) was recovered during a study of T cell responses to AZD1222 COVID-19 vaccine. The protocol was immunoSEQ multiplex PCR, while the TCRdb copy is restricted to in-frame clones and leaves out a portion. The sample has approximately 120,000 clones, roughly 84% seen once. V lost 0 bases, J lost 8 bases, and 12 bases lay in between. The CDR3 is made up of 14 amino acids. From germline, CDR1 is SGHRS and CDR2 YFSETQ. Study results and limitations: Possibly, clonal diversity was underestimated; donors were largely white British and included more females.

Of note for this clone: Its antigen is currently unknown.

The specimen was peripheral blood, collected on day 0 of AZD1222 vaccination. J is TRBJ2-1 and V is TRBV5-1; D is unresolved. This receptor was taken from an adult in good health. The CDR3 sequence: CASSLDGRYDEQFF. CDR3 in DNA: TGCGCCAGCAGCTTGGACGGCCGGTACGATGAGCAGTTCTTC. The full variable domain, in which reference TRBV5-1 and TRBJ2-1 provide the parts outside the CDR3, is KAGVTQTPRYLIKTRGQQVTLSCSPISGHRSVSWYQQTPGQGLQFLFEYFSETQRNKGNFPGRFSGRQFSNSRSEMNVSTLELGDSALYLCASSLDGRYDEQFFGPGTRLTVL.